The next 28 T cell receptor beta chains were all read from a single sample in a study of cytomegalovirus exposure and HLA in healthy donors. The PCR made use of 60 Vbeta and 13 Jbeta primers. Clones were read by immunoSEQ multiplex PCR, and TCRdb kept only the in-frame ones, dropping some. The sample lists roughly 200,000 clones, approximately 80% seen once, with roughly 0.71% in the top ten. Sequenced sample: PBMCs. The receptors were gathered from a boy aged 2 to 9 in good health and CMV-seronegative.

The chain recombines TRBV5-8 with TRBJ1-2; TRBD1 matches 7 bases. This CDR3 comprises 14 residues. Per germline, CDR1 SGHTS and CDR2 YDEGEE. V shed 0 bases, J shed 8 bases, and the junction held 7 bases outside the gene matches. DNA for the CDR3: TGTGCCAGCAGCTTGGTGGGACAGACTATGGGCTACACCTTC. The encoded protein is CASSLVGQTMGYTF.

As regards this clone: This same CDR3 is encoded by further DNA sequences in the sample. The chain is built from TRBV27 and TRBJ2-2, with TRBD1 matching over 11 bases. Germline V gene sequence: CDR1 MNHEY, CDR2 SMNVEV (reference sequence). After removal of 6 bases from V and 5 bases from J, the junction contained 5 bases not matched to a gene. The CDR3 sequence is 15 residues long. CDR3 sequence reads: CASSPGTGGTGELFF. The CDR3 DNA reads TGTGCCAGCAGCCCAGGGACAGGGGGGACCGGGGAGCTGTTTTTT.

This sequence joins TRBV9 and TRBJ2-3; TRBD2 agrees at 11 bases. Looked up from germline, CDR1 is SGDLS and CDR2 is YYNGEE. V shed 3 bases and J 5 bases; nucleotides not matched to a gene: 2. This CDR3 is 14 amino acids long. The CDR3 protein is CASSAGLAGDTQYF. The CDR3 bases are TGTGCCAGCAGCGCCGGACTAGCGGGAGATACGCAGTATTTT.

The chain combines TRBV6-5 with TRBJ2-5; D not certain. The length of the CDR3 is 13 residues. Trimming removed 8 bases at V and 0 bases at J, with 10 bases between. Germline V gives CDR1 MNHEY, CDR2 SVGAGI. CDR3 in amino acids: CASAVHNQETQYF. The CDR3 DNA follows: TGTGCCAGCGCTGTACACAACCAAGAGACCCAGTACTTC.

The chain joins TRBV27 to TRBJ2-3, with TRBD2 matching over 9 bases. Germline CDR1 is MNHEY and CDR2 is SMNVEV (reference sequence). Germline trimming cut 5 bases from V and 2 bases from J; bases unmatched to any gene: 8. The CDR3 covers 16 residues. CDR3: CASSGMTSGFTDTQYF. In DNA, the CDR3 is TGTGCCAGCAGTGGGATGACTAGCGGCTTCACAGATACGCAGTATTTT.

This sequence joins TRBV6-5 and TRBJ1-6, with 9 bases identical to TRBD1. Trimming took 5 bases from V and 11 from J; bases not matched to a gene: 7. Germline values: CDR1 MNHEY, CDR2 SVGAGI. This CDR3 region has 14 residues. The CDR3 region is CASSPGTGWPPLHF. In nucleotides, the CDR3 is TGTGCCAGCAGTCCCGGGACAGGGTGGCCACCCCTCCACTTT.

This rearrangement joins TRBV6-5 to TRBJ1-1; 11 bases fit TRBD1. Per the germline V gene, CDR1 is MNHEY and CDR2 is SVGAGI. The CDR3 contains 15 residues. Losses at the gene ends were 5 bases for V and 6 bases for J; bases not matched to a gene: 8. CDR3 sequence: CASSGQGAGSAEAFF. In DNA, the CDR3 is TGTGCCAGCAGTGGACAGGGGGCGGGTTCTGCTGAAGCTTTCTTT.

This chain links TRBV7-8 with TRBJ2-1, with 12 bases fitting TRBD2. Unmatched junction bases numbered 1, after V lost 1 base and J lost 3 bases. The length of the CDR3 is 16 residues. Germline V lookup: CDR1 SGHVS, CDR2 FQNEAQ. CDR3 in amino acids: CASSLGTSGIYNEQFF. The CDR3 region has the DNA TGTGCCAGCAGCTTAGGGACTAGCGGGATCTACAATGAGCAGTTCTTC. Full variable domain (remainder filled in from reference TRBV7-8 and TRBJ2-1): GAGVSQSPRYKVAKRGQDVALRCDPISGHVSLFWYQQALGQGPEFLTYFQNEAQLDKSGLPSDRFFAERPEGSVSTLKIQRTQQEDSAVYLCASSLGTSGIYNEQFFGPGTRLTVL.

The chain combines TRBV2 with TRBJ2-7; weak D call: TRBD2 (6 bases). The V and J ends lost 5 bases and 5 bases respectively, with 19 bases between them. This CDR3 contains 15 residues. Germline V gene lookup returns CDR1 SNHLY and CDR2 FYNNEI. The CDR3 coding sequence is TGTGCCAGCAGTCACTCACGACTAGTAGAGGACGAGCAGTACTTC. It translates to CASSHSRLVEDEQYF. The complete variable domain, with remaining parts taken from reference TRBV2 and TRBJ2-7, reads EPEVTQTPSHQVTQMGQEVILRCVPISNHLYFYWYRQILGQKVEFLVSFYNNEISEKSEIFDDQFSVERPDGSNFTLKIRSTKLEDSAMYFCASSHSRLVEDEQYFGPGTRLTVT.

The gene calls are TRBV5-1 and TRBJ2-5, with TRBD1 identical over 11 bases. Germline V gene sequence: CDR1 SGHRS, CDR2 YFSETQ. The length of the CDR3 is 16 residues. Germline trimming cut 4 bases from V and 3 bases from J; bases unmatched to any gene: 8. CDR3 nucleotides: TGCGCCAGCAGCCAGGGACAGGGGGTTGGGGAAGAGACCCAGTACTTC. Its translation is CASSQGQGVGEETQYF.

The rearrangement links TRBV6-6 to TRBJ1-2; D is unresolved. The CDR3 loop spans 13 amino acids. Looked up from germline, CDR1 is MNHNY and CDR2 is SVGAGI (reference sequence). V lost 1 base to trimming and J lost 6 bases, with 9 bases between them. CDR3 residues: CASSYFRYDGYTF. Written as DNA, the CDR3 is TGTGCCAGCAGTTACTTCAGATATGATGGCTACACCTTC.

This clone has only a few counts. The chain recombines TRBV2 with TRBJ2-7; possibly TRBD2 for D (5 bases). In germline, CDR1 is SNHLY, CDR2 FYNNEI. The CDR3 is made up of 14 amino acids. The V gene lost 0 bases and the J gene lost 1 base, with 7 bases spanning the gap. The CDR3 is CASSEAEGSYEQYF. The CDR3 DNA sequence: TGTGCCAGCAGTGAAGCTGAGGGATCCTACGAGCAGTACTTC. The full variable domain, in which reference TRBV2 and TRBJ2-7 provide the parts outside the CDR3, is EPEVTQTPSHQVTQMGQEVILRCVPISNHLYFYWYRQILGQKVEFLVSFYNNEISEKSEIFDDQFSVERPDGSNFTLKIRSTKLEDSAMYFCASSEAEGSYEQYFGPGTRLTVT.

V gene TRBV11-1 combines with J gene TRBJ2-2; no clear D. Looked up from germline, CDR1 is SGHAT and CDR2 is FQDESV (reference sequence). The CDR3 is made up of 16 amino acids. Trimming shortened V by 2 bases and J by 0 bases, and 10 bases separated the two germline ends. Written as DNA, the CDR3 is TGTGCCAGCAGCTTACGTGGCCGGGCGAACACCGGGGAGCTGTTTTTT. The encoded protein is CASSLRGRANTGELFF.

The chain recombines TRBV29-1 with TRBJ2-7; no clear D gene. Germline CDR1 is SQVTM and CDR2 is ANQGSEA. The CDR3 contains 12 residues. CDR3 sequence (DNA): TGCACGGCGCAGACATATACCTACGAGCAGTACTTC. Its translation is CTAQTYTYEQYF.

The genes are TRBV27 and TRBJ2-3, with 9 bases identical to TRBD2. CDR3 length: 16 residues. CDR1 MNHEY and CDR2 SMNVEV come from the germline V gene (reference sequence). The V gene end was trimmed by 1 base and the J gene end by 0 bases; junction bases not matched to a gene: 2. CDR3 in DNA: TGTGCCAGCAGTTTATGGCTAGCGGGGAGCACAGATACGCAGTATTTT. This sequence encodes CASSLWLAGSTDTQYF.

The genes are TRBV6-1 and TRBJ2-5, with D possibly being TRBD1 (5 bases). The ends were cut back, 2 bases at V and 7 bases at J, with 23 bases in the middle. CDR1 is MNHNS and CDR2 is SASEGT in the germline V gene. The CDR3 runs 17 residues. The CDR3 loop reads CASSEKVRASIPGTQYF. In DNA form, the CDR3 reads TGTGCCAGCAGTGAAAAGGTCAGGGCCTCGATACCGGGGACCCAGTACTTC.

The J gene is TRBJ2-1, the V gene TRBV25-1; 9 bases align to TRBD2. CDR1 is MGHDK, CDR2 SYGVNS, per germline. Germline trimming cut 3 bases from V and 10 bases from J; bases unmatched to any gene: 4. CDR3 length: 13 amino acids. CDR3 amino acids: CASSEAGGREQFF. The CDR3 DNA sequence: TGTGCCAGCAGTGAGGCGGGGGGGAGAGAGCAGTTCTTC.

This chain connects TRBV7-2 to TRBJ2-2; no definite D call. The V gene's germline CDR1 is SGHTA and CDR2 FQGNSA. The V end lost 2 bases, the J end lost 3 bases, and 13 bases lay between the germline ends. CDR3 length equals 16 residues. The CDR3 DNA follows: TGTGCCAGCAGCTTATACCACAGAACTTACACCGGGGAGCTGTTTTTT. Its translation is CASSLYHRTYTGELFF.

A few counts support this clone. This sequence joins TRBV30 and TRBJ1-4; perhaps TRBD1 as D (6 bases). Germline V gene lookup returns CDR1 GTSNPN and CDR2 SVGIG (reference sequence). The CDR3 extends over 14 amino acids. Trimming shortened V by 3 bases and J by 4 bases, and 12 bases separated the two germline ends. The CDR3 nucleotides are TGTGCCTGGAGAGGGGCAGGGGTTAATGAAAAACTGTTTTTT. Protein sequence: CAWRGAGVNEKLFF.

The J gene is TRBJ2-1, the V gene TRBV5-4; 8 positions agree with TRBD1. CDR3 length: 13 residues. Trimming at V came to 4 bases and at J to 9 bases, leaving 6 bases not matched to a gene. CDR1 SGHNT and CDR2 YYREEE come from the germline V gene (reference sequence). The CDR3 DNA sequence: TGTGCCAGCAGCCCGGGACAGGTTGGTGAGCAGTTCTTC. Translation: CASSPGQVGEQFF.

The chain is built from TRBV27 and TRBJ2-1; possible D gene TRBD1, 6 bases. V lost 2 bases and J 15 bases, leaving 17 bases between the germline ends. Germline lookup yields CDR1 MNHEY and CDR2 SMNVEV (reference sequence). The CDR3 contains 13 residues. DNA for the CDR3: TGTGCCAGCAGTTTAGGGACAACTAACGAGGGGTTCTTC. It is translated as CASSLGTTNEGFF.

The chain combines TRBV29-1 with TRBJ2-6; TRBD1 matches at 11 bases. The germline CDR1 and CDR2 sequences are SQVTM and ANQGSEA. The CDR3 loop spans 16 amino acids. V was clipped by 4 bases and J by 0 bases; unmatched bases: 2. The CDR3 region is CSVGGTGGSGANVLTF. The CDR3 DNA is TGCAGCGTTGGTGGGACAGGGGGCTCTGGGGCCAACGTCCTGACTTTC.

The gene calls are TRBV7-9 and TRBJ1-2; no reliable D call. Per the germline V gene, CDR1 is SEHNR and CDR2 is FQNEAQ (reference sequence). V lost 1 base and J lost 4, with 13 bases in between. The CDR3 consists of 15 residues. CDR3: CASSLDLVSGYGYTF. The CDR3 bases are TGTGCCAGCAGCTTAGACCTGGTGTCCGGCTATGGCTACACCTTC.

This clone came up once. The CDR3 DNA follows: TGTGCCAGCAGTTTGGGGCTAGCGGGCTCCTACAATGAGCAGTTCTTC. Translated, it gives CASSLGLAGSYNEQFF. The genes are TRBV27 and TRBJ2-1, with 8 bases fitting TRBD2. The CDR3 is 16 amino acids. With 3 bases clipped from V and 0 bases from J, the junction kept 4 bases outside the gene matches. Germline V gene lookup returns CDR1 MNHEY and CDR2 SMNVEV (reference sequence).

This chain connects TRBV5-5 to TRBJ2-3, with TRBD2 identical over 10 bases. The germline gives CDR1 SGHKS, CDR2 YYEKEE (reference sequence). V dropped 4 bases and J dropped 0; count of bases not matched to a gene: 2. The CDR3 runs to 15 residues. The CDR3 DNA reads TGTGCCAGCAGCGCTAGCGGGAGCAGCACAGATACGCAGTATTTT. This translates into CASSASGSSTDTQYF.

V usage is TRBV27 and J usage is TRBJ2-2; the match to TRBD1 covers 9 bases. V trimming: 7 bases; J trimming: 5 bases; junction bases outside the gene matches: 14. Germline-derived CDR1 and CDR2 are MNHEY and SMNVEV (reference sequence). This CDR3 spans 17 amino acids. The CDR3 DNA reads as TGTGCCAGCACCCGGGACAGGGATTTCTTTGGGACCGGGGAGCTGTTTTTT. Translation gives CASTRDRDFFGTGELFF.

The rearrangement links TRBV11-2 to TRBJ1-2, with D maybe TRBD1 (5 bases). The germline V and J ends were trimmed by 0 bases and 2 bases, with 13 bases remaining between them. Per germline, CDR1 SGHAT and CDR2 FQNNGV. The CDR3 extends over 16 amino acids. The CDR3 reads CASSLDPATVNYGYTF. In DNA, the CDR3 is TGTGCCAGCAGCTTAGATCCCGCGACAGTAAACTATGGCTACACCTTC.

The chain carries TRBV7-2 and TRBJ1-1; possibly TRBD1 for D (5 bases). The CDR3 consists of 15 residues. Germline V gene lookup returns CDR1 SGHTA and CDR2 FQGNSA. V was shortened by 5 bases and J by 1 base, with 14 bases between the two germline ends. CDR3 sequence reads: CASSPGEAGNTEAFF. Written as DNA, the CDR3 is TGTGCCAGCAGCCCGGGGGAGGCGGGGAACACTGAAGCTTTCTTT.